This T cell receptor (beta chain) came from a study of beta chain features in type 1 diabetes. The study, taken as a whole, reports: Researchers report that Type 1 diabetes patients had moderately but significantly shorter TCRB CDR3s across all four CD4+ subsets.

What was sequenced were expressed TCRB transcripts, since all of the isolated RNA had been reverse transcribed. The read count averaged approximately 3.5 million across naive, central memory and regulatory T cell samples. Data came from immunoSEQ multiplex PCR; TCRdb stores just in-frame clones and leaves some out. The table lists some 45,000 clones, about 66% of them singletons. One heparinised blood draw, averaging approximately 0.11 L, came from each donor. Using CD45RO/CCR7/CD25/CD127/CD95/CD27, CD4+ naive, central memory, regulatory and stem cell-like memory cells were sorted. Turning to this clone: As yet, its antigen is unknown.

V was pared by 7 bases and J by 2 bases, with 8 bases between. Germline V lookup: CDR1 MNHNS, CDR2 SASEGT. The length of the CDR3 is 13 residues. The material sequenced was Tregs from blood. V usage is TRBV6-1 and J usage is TRBJ2-2; D is undetermined. The clonotype originates from a woman aged 18-35 years with type 1 diabetes. The CDR3 DNA reads TGTGCCAGCAACGGAGCCAACACCGGGGAGCTGTTTTTT. Translation: CASNGANTGELFF.